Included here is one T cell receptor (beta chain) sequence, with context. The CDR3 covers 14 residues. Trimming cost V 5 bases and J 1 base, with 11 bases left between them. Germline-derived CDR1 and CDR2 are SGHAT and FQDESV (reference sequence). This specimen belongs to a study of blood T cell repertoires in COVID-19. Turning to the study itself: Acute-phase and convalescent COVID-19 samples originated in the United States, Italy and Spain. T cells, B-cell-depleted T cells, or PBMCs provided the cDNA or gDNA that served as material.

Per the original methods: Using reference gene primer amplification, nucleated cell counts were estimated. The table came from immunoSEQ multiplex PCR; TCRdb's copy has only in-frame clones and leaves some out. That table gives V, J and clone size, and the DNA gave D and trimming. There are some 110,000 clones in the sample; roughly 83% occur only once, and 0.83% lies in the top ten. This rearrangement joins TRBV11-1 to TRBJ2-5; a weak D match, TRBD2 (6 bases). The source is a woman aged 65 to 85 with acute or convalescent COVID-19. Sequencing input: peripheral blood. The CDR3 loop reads CASSPAGIQETQYF. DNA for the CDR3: TGTGCCAGCAGCCCTGCGGGGATCCAAGAGACCCAGTACTTC.